This T cell receptor beta chain originates from a study of blood T cells in healthy people across ages (dated by TCRdb to the mid-2010s). Study-wide context: In model experiments, template switching captured about one uniquely barcoded TCR beta cDNA molecule for every two T cells. The study measured age-related changes in TCR beta repertoire diversity using deep sequencing normalized with unique cDNA molecular identifiers. The donors were split into four age groups: young (average about 15 years), middle-aged (roughly 39), aged (more than 60) and long-lived (more than 80). To avoid experimental bias, donors of different ages were spread randomly across the sequencing lanes. Two additional independent replicas of 1 million unique cDNA reads from the same blood draw were analyzed for two donors (one aged 18 to 29 and one aged 80 or older). Results the study describes overall, beyond this receptor: Estimates of total diversity based on one million sequenced T cells were considered lower bounds and underestimates. As age increased, observed TCR beta diversity per million T cells dropped in a roughly linear way, and a significant reduction was already evident by age around 41. Observed TCR beta diversity correlated strongly with the percentage of naive T cells measured by flow cytometry. Donor CMV infection status was unknown, potentially confounding age-related changes in expanded clonotypes. Compared with the aged group, the long-lived group had more naive CD4+ T cells, fewer expanded clones and increased TCR diversity, a pattern suggesting age selection. Conclusive comparison of naive and antigen-experienced compartments was prevented by the profiling of bulk unsorted PBMCs.

Systemically healthy Caucasian individuals from Russia, roughly 40 in total and aged about 6 to 100 years, were included as donors. Ten milliliters of peripheral blood were drawn from each donor into EDTA-treated Vacutainer tubes. Ficoll-Paque density-gradient centrifugation was used to isolate PBMCs, with at least 6.5 million obtained per sample. Trizol reagent was used to extract total RNA from PBMCs, with at least 5.5 micrograms per sample. For every donor, an aliquot of PBMCs went through flow cytometry to measure the percentages of naive CD45RAhigh/CD27high T cells. Reading the germline V gene (reference sequence) gives CDR1 DFQATT and CDR2 SNEGSKA. Including cysteine and phenylalanine, the CDR3 has 13 amino acids. Of all the DNA, just the CDR3 is kept, 39 bases in frame from base 1. This clonotype was detected a few times. This clone's antigen is unknown. No much larger clone is present one base from it, and per-base qualities are unavailable.

The library relied on 5' RACE. The sample was run on an Illumina HiSeq 2500. A second PCR of about 6 to 12 cycles was run with a J-beta primer mix and a sample-barcoded 5' primer. A unique molecular identifier was introduced onto each TCR beta cDNA molecule by a template-switch 5' adaptor carrying 12 random nucleotides. Each sample yielded at least 3 million CDR3-containing paired-end reads. The Mint cDNA synthesis kit, primed by a TRBC-specific oligonucleotide, was used to synthesize first-strand cDNA from all RNA. Following uracil-DNA glycosylase treatment, a first 18-cycle PCR with universal primers M1SS and BC2_uni_R was performed on all cDNA. Concerning the study's data processing: Normalization of each sample was performed by random selection of 1 million high-quality reads, each carrying a distinct molecular identifier. Reads sharing molecular identifiers were discarded rather than binned into consensus sequences. MiTCR, set to a Q25 quality threshold and the strictest error-elimination algorithm, was used for CDR3 identification, clonotype clustering and error correction. A nonparametric unseen species model with Euler transformation was used to estimate lower-bound total TCR beta diversity. The public reads were quality trimmed at Q25 with fastp and then assembled into clones with MiXCR by TCRdb, keeping productive beta chains. Rows with one shared CDR3 protein collapse into an entry with the most common genes and DNA. TCRdb assigned the V and J calls; the authors' analysis was not used. The sample profile shows 800,000 or so distinct CDR3 sequences; around 62% of them were found once. Of the sample, around 30% falls within the top ten clones.

The TCR comes from a man aged 25-45 years in good health. The sequenced material came from blood. This chain joins TRBV20-1 to TRBJ2-5; 9 bases in the middle match TRBD1. The better agreement between TRBJ2-7 and the DNA end casts doubt on the J call. The CDR3 protein: CSARDREDYEQYF. The DNA sequence is as follows: TGCAGTGCCCGGGACAGGGAGGACTACGAGCAGTACTTC.